The 10 T cell receptor beta chains in this list originate from one sample, sequenced in a study of CD8 T cells in ankylosing spondylitis. TCRdb reanalysed the 5' RACE reads using MiXCR and keeps one entry per CDR3 protein. The table has roughly 48,000 distinct CDR3 sequences, roughly 7.4% seen once. The material sequenced was blood, either unsorted or a sorted T cell fraction (not recorded which). These receptor sequences come from a female donor with ankylosing spondylitis or in good health (not recorded which).

At least ten counts were recorded for this clonotype. The chain has TRBV20-1 and TRBJ2-7; D not resolved. V lost 1 base and J 6 bases, leaving 7 bases between the germline ends. This CDR3 contains 11 residues. Germline V lookup: CDR1 DFQATT, CDR2 SNEGSKA (reference sequence). The chain's CDR3 is CSARVRREQYV. CDR3 sequence (DNA): TGCAGTGCTAGAGTTAGACGCGAGCAGTACGTC.

The sample holds many counts of this clonotype. The chain joins TRBV27 to TRBJ1-1; D is unclear. Germline V lookup: CDR1 MNHEY, CDR2 SMNVEV (reference sequence). CDR3 size: 15 residues. The V end was cut by 0 bases, the J end by 6 bases, with 14 bases between. The CDR3 reads CASSLSGRLGPEAFF. In nucleotides, the CDR3 is TGTGCCAGCAGTTTATCGGGCAGGTTGGGTCCTGAAGCTTTCTTT.

This clonotype appeared many times. The V and J genes are TRBV10-3 and TRBJ1-5; D is unclear. The CDR3 extends over 14 amino acids. The germline gives CDR1 ENHRY, CDR2 SYGVKD. Trimming stripped 0 bases from V and 5 bases from J, with 8 bases between. DNA of the CDR3: TGTGCCATCAGTGAGTCCGCCGATTATCAGCCCCAGCATTTT. Its protein product is CAISESADYQPQHF.

There are many counts of this clonotype. This chain uses TRBV29-1 with TRBJ1-4, with 8 bases lining up with TRBD1. The CDR3 loop spans 13 amino acids. Germline CDR1 is SQVTM and CDR2 is ANQGSEA. Trimming cost V 4 bases and J 7 bases; bases outside gene matches: 5. Here the CDR3 reads CSVAGGVGEKLFF. CDR3 nucleotides: TGCAGCGTTGCAGGGGGCGTAGGTGAAAAACTGTTTTTT.

This clonotype was seen ten or more times. This chain joins TRBV5-1 and TRBJ1-1; 9 bases align to TRBD1. The V segment lost 0 bases and the J segment 3 bases; nucleotides outside the gene matches: 12. The germline gives CDR1 SGHRS, CDR2 YFSETQ. The CDR3 has 18 amino acids. The CDR3 loop is CASSLGKTGGDRDTEAFF. The CDR3 bases are TGCGCCAGCAGCTTGGGGAAAACAGGGGGCGATCGGGACACTGAAGCTTTCTTT.

This clonotype was counted many times. The chain has TRBV5-1 and TRBJ1-3, with TRBD1 matching 7 bases. The V gene's germline CDR1 is SGHRS and CDR2 YFSETQ. This CDR3 spans 14 amino acids. V lost 4 bases and J lost 4; bases outside the gene matches: 5. The CDR3 DNA reads TGCGCCAGCAGCGCGGGACAGAAAGGAAACACCATATATTTT. Translated, it gives CASSAGQKGNTIYF.

This clonotype was seen a handful of times. This chain connects TRBV12-3 or TRBV12-4 to TRBJ2-7; D not resolved. The CDR3 extends over 12 amino acids. Trimming took off 5 bases at V and 3 bases at J, with 8 bases between the two ends. CDR3 nucleotides: TGTGCCAGCAGTCAACAAGGCTACGAGCAGTACGTC. This codes for CASSQQGYEQYV.

In this sample, this clonotype turned up many times. This chain uses TRBV20-1 with TRBJ1-1; no clear D. Looked up from germline, CDR1 is DFQATT and CDR2 is SNEGSKA (reference sequence). V dropped 3 bases and J dropped 4 bases, with 15 bases sitting between them. This CDR3 spans 14 amino acids. In nucleotides, the CDR3 is TGCAGTGCTAGGAAGGGTCGGTTAGGCACTGAAGCTTTCTTT. Its translation is CSARKGRLGTEAFF.

This clonotype was counted ten times or more. The rearrangement uses TRBV15 and TRBJ1-4; D perhaps matches TRBD1 (5 bases). The CDR3 is made up of 15 amino acids. Germline CDR1 and CDR2: LNHNV and YYDKDF (reference sequence). V lost 1 base to trimming and J lost 8 bases, with 14 bases between them. CDR3 bases: TGTGCCACCAGCAGAGTTGGCAGGGAAGGAGAAAAACTGTTTTTT. Protein sequence: CATSRVGREGEKLFF. Using reference TRBV15 and TRBJ1-4 for the parts outside the CDR3, the full variable domain is DAMVIQNPRYQVTQFGKPVTLSCSQTLNHNVMYWYQQKSSQAPKLLFHYYDKDFNNEADTPDNFQSRRPNTSFCFLDIRSPGLGDTAMYLCATSRVGREGEKLFFGSGTQLSVL.

Many counts were recorded for this clonotype. The rearrangement uses TRBV29-1 and TRBJ2-7; maybe TRBD1 (6 bases). Germline lookup yields CDR1 SQVTM and CDR2 ANQGSEA. There are 13 residues in the CDR3. V was pared by 3 bases and J by 3 bases, with 12 bases between. CDR3 sequence (DNA): TGCAGCGTTGATCAACAGGGAGACTACGAGCAGTACTTC. This codes for CSVDQQGDYEQYF.